This T cell receptor beta chain was documented in a study of blood T cell repertoires in COVID-19. Study information: There were acute and convalescent COVID-19 samples, and they came from the United States, Italy and Spain. In each case, the material was cDNA or gDNA derived from T cells, B-cell-depleted T cells, or PBMCs.

How the authors handled the data: Nucleated cell number was recorded as an estimate derived from reference gene primer amplification. Assay: immunoSEQ multiplex PCR; the TCRdb copy retains only in-frame clones and omits some. That table furnishes V, J and clone size, whereas the DNA furnished D and trimming. The data show more than 85,000 clones, roughly 87% seen once. CDR1 and CDR2 (germline): PRHDT, FYEKMQ (reference sequence). The CDR3 is 12 amino acids. Trimming took off 6 bases at V and 4 bases at J, with 9 bases between the two ends. The sequence was obtained from a man aged 50 to 59 with active COVID-19. The chain joins TRBV13 to TRBJ2-5, with D uncertain. Source material: peripheral blood. CDR3 region: CASRKTGETQYF. In DNA, the CDR3 is TGTGCCAGCAGAAAGACGGGAGAGACCCAGTACTTC.